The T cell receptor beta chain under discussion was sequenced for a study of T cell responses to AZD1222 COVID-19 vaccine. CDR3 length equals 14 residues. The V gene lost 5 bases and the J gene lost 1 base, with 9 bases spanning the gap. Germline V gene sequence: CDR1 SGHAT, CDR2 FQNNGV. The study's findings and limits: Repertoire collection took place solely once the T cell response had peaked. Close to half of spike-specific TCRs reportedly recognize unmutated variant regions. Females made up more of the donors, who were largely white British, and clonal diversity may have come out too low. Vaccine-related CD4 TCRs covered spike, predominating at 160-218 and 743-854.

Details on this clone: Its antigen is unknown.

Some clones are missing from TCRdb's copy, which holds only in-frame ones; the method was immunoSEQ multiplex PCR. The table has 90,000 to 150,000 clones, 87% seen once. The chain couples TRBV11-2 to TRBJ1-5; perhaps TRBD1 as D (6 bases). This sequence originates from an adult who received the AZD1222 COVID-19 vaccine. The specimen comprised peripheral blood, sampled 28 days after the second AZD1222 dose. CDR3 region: CASSLGQSNQPQHF. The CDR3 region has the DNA TGTGCCAGCAGCCTTGGACAGAGCAATCAGCCCCAGCATTTT.